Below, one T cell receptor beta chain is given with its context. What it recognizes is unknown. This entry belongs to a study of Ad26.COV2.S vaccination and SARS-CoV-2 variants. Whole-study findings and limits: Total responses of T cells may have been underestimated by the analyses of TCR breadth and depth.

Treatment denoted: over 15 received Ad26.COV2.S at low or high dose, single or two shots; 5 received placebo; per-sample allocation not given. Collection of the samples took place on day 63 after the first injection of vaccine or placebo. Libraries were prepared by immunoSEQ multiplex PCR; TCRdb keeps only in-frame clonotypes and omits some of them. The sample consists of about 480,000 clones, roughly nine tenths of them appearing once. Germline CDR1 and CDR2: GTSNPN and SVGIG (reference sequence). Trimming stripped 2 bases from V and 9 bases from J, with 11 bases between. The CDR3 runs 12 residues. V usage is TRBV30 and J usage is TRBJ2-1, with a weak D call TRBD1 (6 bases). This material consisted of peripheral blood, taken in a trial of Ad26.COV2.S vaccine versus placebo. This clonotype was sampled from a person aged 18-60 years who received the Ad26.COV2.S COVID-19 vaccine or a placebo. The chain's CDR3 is CAWSLGGSEQFF. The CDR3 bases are TGTGCCTGGAGTTTAGGGGGTAGTGAGCAGTTCTTC.